The rows below give T cell receptor beta chains drawn from one sample of a study of blood T cell repertoires in COVID-19. TCRdb's table, derived via immunoSEQ multiplex PCR, lists solely in-frame clones and lacks some. Among roughly 46,000 clones listed, roughly four fifths were seen once. Sequenced: peripheral blood. The receptor source for this set is a man aged 55 to 70 with active COVID-19. The CDR3 runs from the conserved cysteine through the conserved F or W. The D gene is left open where the match is weak. Expanded clones are given a class, and other clones once, few, many or no size at all.

j_gene | abundance | v_gene | d_gene | CDR3aa | CDR3nt
TRBJ2-5 | NA | TRBV2 | NA | CASSTGGAIVETQYF | TGTGCCAGCAGTACCGGGGGTGCTATTGTCGAGACCCAGTACTTC
TRBJ2-7 | NA | TRBV5-1 | TRBD2 | CASSWPSAGGHNEQYF | TGCGCCAGCAGCTGGCCCTCAGCGGGGGGGCACAACGAGCAGTACTTC
TRBJ2-7 | NA | TRBV28 | TRBD1 | CASSLGGGTGFPYEQYF | TGTGCCAGCAGTTTAGGGGGGGGGACAGGGTTTCCCTACGAGCAGTACTTC
TRBJ2-1 | NA | TRBV24-1 | NA | CATSDFRGFDVDNEQFF | TGTGCCACCAGTGATTTCAGAGGGTTTGATGTCGACAATGAGCAGTTCTTC
TRBJ2-1 | NA | TRBV6-2/TRBV6-3 | TRBD2 | CASSHGTSGRSRYNEQFF | TGTGCCAGCAGTCACGGGACTAGCGGGAGGAGTAGGTACAATGAGCAGTTCTTC
TRBJ2-1 | NA | TRBV28 | TRBD1 | CASRFLRTGLNEQFF | TGTGCCAGCCGTTTTCTTCGGACAGGCTTAAATGAGCAGTTCTTC
TRBJ2-1 | NA | TRBV29-1 | NA | CSVDTGVNEQFF | TGCAGCGTTGACACGGGGGTTAATGAGCAGTTCTTC
TRBJ2-5 | NA | TRBV3-1/TRBV3-2 | NA | CASSQVLGGAYSETQYF | TGTGCCAGCAGCCAAGTACTTGGCGGGGCTTATTCGGAGACCCAGTACTTC
TRBJ2-7 | NA | TRBV6-6 | TRBD1 | CASSYLGQGAYEQYF | TGTGCCAGCAGTTACTTGGGACAGGGGGCTTACGAGCAGTACTTC
TRBJ1-6 | NA | TRBV28 | TRBD1 | CASSDAGTGHSPLHF | TGTGCCAGCAGTGATGCCGGGACAGGCCATTCACCCCTCCACTTT
TRBJ2-1 | NA | TRBV6-4 | TRBD2 | CASRTLAGSIDEQFF | TGTGCCAGCAGAACACTAGCGGGGAGTATCGATGAGCAGTTCTTC
TRBJ1-2 | NA | TRBV7-2 | NA | CASSLFRTGSNYGYTF | TGTGCCAGCAGCTTGTTCCGAACAGGCTCTAACTATGGCTACACCTTC
TRBJ1-2 | NA | TRBV5-1 | NA | CASSSAGNYGYTF | TGCGCCAGCAGCTCGGCGGGTAACTATGGCTACACCTTC
TRBJ2-5 | once | TRBV15 | TRBD2 | CATSRNPGREETQYF | TGTGCCACCAGCAGAAACCCCGGGAGGGAAGAGACCCAGTACTTC
TRBJ2-1 | NA | TRBV9 | NA | CASSVPSGPPYNEQFF | TGTGCCAGCAGCGTTCCGAGCGGACCTCCCTACAATGAGCAGTTCTTC
TRBJ2-1 | NA | TRBV18 | TRBD2 | CASSPPSGRLEQFF | TGTGCCAGCTCACCTCCTAGCGGGAGATTAGAGCAGTTCTTC
TRBJ2-5 | NA | TRBV7-7 | TRBD2 | CASSRGNSGGQETQYF | TGTGCTAGCAGCCGCGGTAATAGCGGGGGCCAGGAGACCCAGTACTTC
TRBJ2-7 | few | TRBV3-1/TRBV3-2 | TRBD2 | CASSQPSGIRYEQYF | TGTGCCAGCAGCCAACCTAGCGGGATAAGGTACGAGCAGTACTTC
TRBJ1-6 | NA | TRBV6-5 | TRBD1 | CASSYQPGQGYSPLHF | TGTGCCAGCAGTTACCAACCGGGACAGGGTTATTCACCCCTCCACTTT
TRBJ1-1 | NA | TRBV30 | TRBD1 | CAWTPDRVGMNTEAFF | TGTGCCTGGACGCCTGACAGGGTGGGTATGAACACTGAAGCTTTCTTT
TRBJ2-4 | NA | TRBV13 | TRBD1 | CASSRNLGQGAYIQYF | TGTGCCAGCAGCCGCAACCTTGGACAGGGGGCTTACATTCAGTACTTC
TRBJ1-2 | NA | TRBV6-1 | NA | CASSDVQALLNTF | TGTGCCAGCAGTGACGTCCAGGCTCTATTGAACACCTTC
TRBJ2-3 | NA | TRBV7-2 | NA | CASSWGVAHADTQYF | TGTGCCAGCAGCTGGGGGGTCGCCCACGCAGATACGCAGTATTTT
TRBJ2-3 | NA | TRBV28 | TRBD2 | CASSLEAGGADTQYF | TGTGCCAGCAGTTTAGAGGCGGGAGGAGCAGATACGCAGTATTTT
TRBJ2-7 | NA | TRBV7-9 | NA | CASSQEGTIYEQYF | TGTGCCAGCAGCCAAGAGGGGACAATCTACGAGCAGTACTTC
TRBJ2-3 | once | TRBV6-4 | TRBD2 | CASSDGGGSNTDTQYF | TGTGCCAGCAGTGACGGCGGGGGGTCGAACACAGATACGCAGTATTTT
TRBJ2-2 | NA | TRBV7-2 | TRBD2 | CASSWGGEGTGELFF | TGTGCCAGCAGCTGGGGGGGAGAAGGCACCGGGGAGCTGTTTTTT
TRBJ2-1 | NA | TRBV11-2 | TRBD2 | CASSLLGGRTYNEQFF | TGTGCCAGCAGCTTACTGGGCGGGAGAACCTACAATGAGCAGTTCTTC
TRBJ2-7 | NA | TRBV11-3 | TRBD2 | CASSPGAGGSYEQYF | TGTGCCAGCAGCCCTGGAGCGGGAGGATCCTACGAGCAGTACTTC
TRBJ1-1 | NA | TRBV6-5 | NA | CASSYSSTPNTEAFF | TGTGCCAGCAGTTACTCTTCGACACCGAACACTGAAGCTTTCTTT
TRBJ2-3 | NA | TRBV7-9 | NA | CASSRDINTDTQYF | TGTGCCAGCAGCCGGGACATTAACACAGATACGCAGTATTTT
TRBJ1-2 | NA | TRBV7-9 | TRBD1 | CASSFDRGHTRTGYTF | TGTGCCAGCAGCTTCGACAGGGGGCATACCCGTACTGGCTACACCTTC
TRBJ2-1 | once | TRBV19 | TRBD2 | CASSIGGTSGNPEQFF | TGTGCCAGTAGTATTGGTGGGACTAGCGGGAATCCTGAGCAGTTCTTC
TRBJ1-4 | NA | TRBV16 | TRBD1 | CASSRFRTGRAKPNEKLFF | TGTGCCAGCAGCCGATTCCGGACAGGGAGAGCCAAGCCTAATGAAAAACTGTTTTTT
TRBJ2-3 | few | TRBV7-2 | NA | CASSLAQADTQYF | TGTGCCAGCAGCTTAGCGCAGGCAGATACGCAGTATTTT
TRBJ1-4 | once | TRBV4-3 | TRBD1 | CASSQDRGNEKLFF | TGCGCCAGCAGTCAGGACAGGGGGAATGAGAAACTGTTTTTT
TRBJ1-5 | NA | TRBV6-6 | TRBD1 | CASNDRDRGEAQHF | TGTGCCAGCAACGACCGGGACAGGGGGGAAGCCCAGCATTTT
TRBJ2-1 | NA | TRBV11-3 | NA | CASSGLPGLENHNEQFF | TGTGCCAGCAGCGGACTTCCCGGGCTAGAGAACCACAATGAGCAGTTCTTC
TRBJ2-1 | NA | TRBV7-2 | TRBD2 | CASSSPGLAISYNEQFF | TGTGCCAGCAGCTCTCCGGGACTAGCGATCTCCTACAATGAGCAGTTCTTC
TRBJ2-3 | once | TRBV5-4 | NA | CASTFYDVSSTDTQYF | TGTGCCAGCACCTTCTATGATGTTAGTTCCACAGATACGCAGTATTTT
TRBJ2-5 | NA | TRBV7-2 | NA | CASSLGRGWETQYF | TGTGCCAGCAGCTTAGGAAGGGGATGGGAGACCCAGTACTTC
TRBJ1-4 | NA | TRBV6-5 | NA | CASSRLSSTNEKLFF | TGTGCCAGCAGCCGACTCAGCTCAACTAATGAAAAACTGTTTTTT
TRBJ2-3 | NA | TRBV29-1 | TRBD2 | CSVDTSVGDTQYF | TGCAGCGTAGACACTAGCGTAGGAGATACGCAGTATTTT
TRBJ2-3 | NA | TRBV2 | TRBD2 | CASRMTSGGVTDTQYF | TGTGCCAGCAGGATGACTAGCGGGGGGGTCACAGATACGCAGTATTTT
TRBJ2-2 | medium-sized | TRBV2 | NA | CASSLVATGELFF | TGTGCCAGCAGTCTAGTGGCTACCGGGGAGCTGTTTTTT
TRBJ2-7 | NA | TRBV5-1 | TRBD2 | CASSKLAGGALEQYF | TGCGCCAGCAGCAAATTAGCGGGAGGAGCTTTGGAGCAGTACTTC
TRBJ1-5 | NA | TRBV28 | TRBD1 | CASSATGTGEQPQHF | TGTGCCAGCAGCGCTACCGGGACAGGGGAACAGCCCCAGCATTTT
TRBJ2-1 | NA | TRBV6-2/TRBV6-3 | NA | CASSTLGARLENEQFF | TGTGCCAGCAGTACCTTGGGGGCCCGATTAGAGAATGAGCAGTTCTTC
TRBJ2-7 | once | TRBV10-3 | TRBD1 | CAITRQGISYEQYF | TGTGCCATCACGCGACAGGGGATCTCCTACGAGCAGTACTTC
TRBJ1-3 | NA | TRBV10-3 | NA | CAIATLQGKGNTIYF | TGTGCCATCGCTACCCTCCAGGGTAAGGGAAACACCATATATTTT
TRBJ2-7 | NA | TRBV2 | TRBD1 | CASSVGQGADEQYF | TGTGCCAGCAGTGTGGGACAGGGGGCCGACGAGCAGTACTTC
TRBJ2-1 | few | TRBV6-5 | NA | CASSWLSGNEQFF | TGTGCCAGCAGTTGGTTGTCGGGAAATGAGCAGTTCTTC
TRBJ2-2 | NA | TRBV6-6 | TRBD2 | CASKQTSGANTGELFF | TGTGCCAGCAAACAGACTAGCGGGGCGAACACCGGGGAGCTGTTTTTT
TRBJ1-2 | NA | TRBV24-1 | NA | CATSDRRGFTGGYTF | TGTGCCACCAGTGATCGACGGGGGTTTACGGGAGGCTACACCTTC